This T cell receptor beta chain stems from a study of PD-1 blockade in classical Hodgkin lymphoma. The table came from immunoSEQ multiplex PCR; TCRdb's copy has only in-frame clones and leaves some out. The sample gives roughly 24,000 clones, roughly 75% of which show up once; about 17% is in the top ten. Each and every patient relapsed after autologous stem cell transplantation, and patients got differing brentuximab vedotin exposure. Complete response, partial response or progressive disease constituted the best response categories observed. Notes on this clone: Antigen: not known. Just one base apart from a much larger clone, this may be a read error. This specimen includes other DNA sequences encoding the same CDR3.

The germline CDR1 and CDR2 sequences are MNHEY and SMNVEV (reference sequence). Trimming shortened V by 2 bases and J by 2 bases, and 7 bases separated the two germline ends. The CDR3 loop spans 14 amino acids. The study's findings and limits: CD8+ TCR diversity did not rise significantly by C4D1, unlike CD4+. Possibly reflecting disease activity or prior therapy, repertoire differences have causes that remain undefined. Diminished baseline TCR diversity has been reported in newly diagnosed patients relative to healthy donors.

The chain links TRBV27 to TRBJ1-5; D possibly corresponds to TRBD1 (6 bases). The starting material was peripheral blood mononuclear cells (PBMCs), obtained before the second cycle of nivolumab. The clonotype originates from a human donor with classical Hodgkin lymphoma. The CDR3 DNA follows: TGTGCCAGCAGTTTAAGGGGGGGCAATCAGCCCCAGCATTTT. This encodes CASSLRGGNQPQHF.